This T cell receptor (beta chain) was obtained from a study of neurological immune-mediated disorders. Germline CDR1 and CDR2: SGHTA and FQGNSA. V was cut by 5 bases and J by 7 bases, with 14 bases left in between. The CDR3 is 13 amino acids. The authors made cDNA by 5'RACE with 10-nucleotide random UMIs. One entry per CDR3 protein, called by TCRdb with MiXCR from the 5' RACE reads. The table lists over 55,000 distinct CDR3 sequences, around 9.6% of them singletons, with approximately 10% in the top ten. This clonotype showed up many times. Time point specified: longitudinal time-point 1 (baseline). This sequence joins TRBV7-2 and TRBJ1-2, with D tentatively TRBD1 (5 bases). Source material: PBMCs. The origin of this receptor is a man in his thirties or forties in good health. The CDR3 DNA reads TGTGCCAGCAGCACCCGACAGTCAGCTGGCTACACCTTC. The encoded protein is CASSTRQSAGYTF.